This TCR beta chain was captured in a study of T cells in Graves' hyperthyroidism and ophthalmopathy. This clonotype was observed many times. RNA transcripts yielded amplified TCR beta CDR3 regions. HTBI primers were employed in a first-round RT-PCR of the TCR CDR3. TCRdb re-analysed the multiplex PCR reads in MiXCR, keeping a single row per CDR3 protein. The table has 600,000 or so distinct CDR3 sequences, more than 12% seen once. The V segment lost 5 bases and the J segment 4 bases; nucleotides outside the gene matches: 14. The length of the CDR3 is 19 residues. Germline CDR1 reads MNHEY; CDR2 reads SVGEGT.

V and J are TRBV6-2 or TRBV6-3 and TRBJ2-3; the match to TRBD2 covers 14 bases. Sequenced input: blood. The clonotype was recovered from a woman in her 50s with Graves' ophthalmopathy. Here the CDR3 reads CASSSRDRGLAGASDTQYF. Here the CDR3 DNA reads TGTGCCAGCAGTAGCCGGGACAGGGGACTAGCGGGAGCTTCAGATACGCAGTATTTT.